This T cell receptor beta chain stems from a study of beta chain features in type 1 diabetes. Turning to the study itself: Patients were similar to healthy donors in age and gender (as well as in cell yields). Study-wide results and caveats: Whether TCRB rearrangement is influenced by HLA type went unresolved here. Shorter TCRB CDR3s, moderately but significantly so, were found in Type 1 diabetes patients in all four CD4+ subsets.

Of the isolated RNA, all was reverse transcribed, and so the sequenced material was expressed TCRB transcripts. Samples of naive, central memory and regulatory T cells yielded a mean of about 3.5 million reads. The data were produced by immunoSEQ multiplex PCR, yet TCRdb's version contains in-frame clones alone and is incomplete. Of about 620,000 clones in the sample, around 15% were seen once. This clone was observed a few times. The antigen is unknown. The TCR was taken from a man between 18 and 35 years old in good health. What was sequenced was naive CD4+ T cells from blood.

CDR3 sequence (DNA): TGTGCCAGCAGCAAAGGGGAAGGGTACAATGAGCAGTTCTTC. Translation gives CASSKGEGYNEQFF. The chain couples TRBV21-1 to TRBJ2-1. TRBV21-1 is described as a pseudogene. This CDR3 contains 14 residues.